Following are 14 T cell receptor beta chains from one sample sequenced in a study of blood T cell repertoires in COVID-19. Sequencing used immunoSEQ multiplex PCR; TCRdb keeps in-frame clones, though not all of them. The data contain about 170,000 clones, roughly 91% of them singletons. The sample consisted of peripheral blood. The receptor set was obtained from a man aged 45-65 years who had recovered from COVID-19.

The CDR3 sequence: CASSQTSPGELFF. CDR3 DNA sequence: TGCGCCAGCAGCCAGACTAGCCCCGGGGAGCTGTTTTTT. This chain joins TRBV4-1 and TRBJ2-2; TRBD2 matches at 7 bases. Losses at the gene ends were 3 bases for V and 6 bases for J; bases not matched to a gene: 1. The CDR3 has 13 amino acids. CDR1 is MGHRA, CDR2 YSYEKL, per germline.

This chain links TRBV5-1 with TRBJ1-5; 7 bases align to TRBD1. V was clipped by 1 base and J by 7 bases; unmatched bases: 8. The CDR3 length is 15 residues. From germline, CDR1 is SGHRS and CDR2 YFSETQ. CDR3 nucleotide sequence: TGCGCCAGCAGCTTGTCACAGGAAGGGGGCCAGCCCCAGCATTTT. Residues: CASSLSQEGGQPQHF.

This sequence joins TRBV19 and TRBJ1-1; 11 positions agree with TRBD1. Trimming took 4 bases from V and 6 from J; bases not matched to a gene: 7. Germline assignment: CDR1 LNHDA and CDR2 SQIVND (reference sequence). The CDR3 consists of 15 residues. The CDR3: CASSTLGTGGPEAFF. In DNA form, the CDR3 reads TGTGCCAGTAGTACCCTCGGGACAGGGGGTCCTGAAGCTTTCTTT.

The chain joins TRBV28 to TRBJ2-7, with D tentatively TRBD1 (5 bases). Trimming stripped 6 bases from V and 5 bases from J, with 14 bases between. The CDR3 has 13 residues. CDR1 MDHEN and CDR2 SYDVKM come from the germline V gene. CDR3 nucleotide sequence: TGTGCCAGCAGCGTTTCAGGGCTCGACGAGCAGTACTTC. Protein: CASSVSGLDEQYF.

This chain connects TRBV2 to TRBJ1-4, with D hard to call. V lost 0 bases, J lost 4 bases, and 6 bases lay in between. Germline CDR1 reads SNHLY; CDR2 reads FYNNEI. This CDR3 has 14 residues. The CDR3 loop is CASSEASFNEKLFF. As DNA, the CDR3 is TGTGCCAGCAGTGAAGCCAGTTTTAATGAAAAACTGTTTTTT. The variable domain in full, with the rest retrieved from reference TRBV2 and TRBJ1-4, is EPEVTQTPSHQVTQMGQEVILRCVPISNHLYFYWYRQILGQKVEFLVSFYNNEISEKSEIFDDQFSVERPDGSNFTLKIRSTKLEDSAMYFCASSEASFNEKLFFGSGTQLSVL.

The chain employs TRBV27 and TRBJ2-5; D may be TRBD2 (5 bases). Between the trimmed V and J ends, which lost 6 bases and 5 bases, there was a span of 13 bases. Germline V gene lookup returns CDR1 MNHEY and CDR2 SMNVEV (reference sequence). The CDR3 sequence is 13 residues long. The chain's CDR3 is CASSGIYGETQYF. The CDR3 DNA reads TGTGCCAGCAGCGGGATTTACGGGGAGACCCAGTACTTC.

The J gene is TRBJ2-1, the V gene TRBV6-2 or TRBV6-3, with no clear D. Germline-derived CDR1 and CDR2 are MNHEY and SVGEGT. V gave up 6 bases and J gave up 0 bases, with 15 bases separating them. The length of the CDR3 is 16 residues. The CDR3 here is CASSRAGSSSYNEQFF. The DNA for the CDR3 is TGTGCCAGCAGCCGAGCAGGTTCGAGCTCCTACAATGAGCAGTTCTTC.

This rearrangement joins TRBV19 to TRBJ2-7, with TRBD2 matching over 7 bases. The length of the CDR3 is 17 residues. The germline V gene encodes CDR1 LNHDA and CDR2 SQIVND (reference sequence). V shed 3 bases and J 0 bases; nucleotides not matched to a gene: 11. The DNA of the CDR3 is TGTGCCAGTAGTATCGGGGGGTCGGGAAAGAGCTCCTACGAGCAGTACTTC. Amino acid sequence: CASSIGGSGKSSYEQYF.

J is TRBJ2-2 and V is TRBV19; 8 nucleotides line up with TRBD1. Per germline, CDR1 LNHDA and CDR2 SQIVND (reference sequence). The CDR3 loop spans 15 amino acids. Trimming cost V 7 bases and J 4 bases; bases outside gene matches: 8. The CDR3 loop is CASIWTGKSTGELFF. The DNA of the CDR3 is TGTGCCAGTATATGGACAGGGAAGTCCACCGGGGAGCTGTTTTTT. The entire variable domain, with the rest obtained from reference TRBV19 and TRBJ2-2, is as follows: DGGITQSPKYLFRKEGQNVTLSCEQNLNHDAMYWYRQDPGQGLRLIYYSQIVNDFQKGDIAEGYSVSREKKESFPLTVTSAQKNPTAFYLCASIWTGKSTGELFFGEGSRLTVL.

The rearrangement joins TRBV19 to TRBJ2-2, with 11 nucleotides matching TRBD1. Germline lookup yields CDR1 LNHDA and CDR2 SQIVND (reference sequence). This CDR3 is 16 amino acids long. V dropped 6 bases and J dropped 5; count of bases not matched to a gene: 8. CDR3 bases: TGTGCCAGTAGAAGGGAGGACAGGGGGCCGACCGGGGAGCTGTTTTTT. As protein: CASRREDRGPTGELFF.

The gene calls are TRBV3-1 (or the pseudogene TRBV3-2) and TRBJ2-5; 10 nucleotides align to TRBD2. V lost 6 bases to trimming and J lost 5 bases; unmatched junction nucleotides: 6. Germline V gene data show CDR1 as LGHDT and CDR2 as YNNKEL (reference sequence). This CDR3 has 14 residues. The CDR3 DNA is TGTGCCAGCAGTCTAGCGGGGGTTAAGGAGACCCAGTACTTC. Translation gives CASSLAGVKETQYF.

The chain carries TRBV10-3 and TRBJ1-1; 9 bases are shared with TRBD1. Trimming cost V 7 bases and J 2 bases; bases outside gene matches: 2. This CDR3 has 13 amino acids. The germline V gene encodes CDR1 ENHRY and CDR2 SYGVKD. CDR3 residues: CAIKDRGNTEAFF. Written as DNA, the CDR3 is TGTGCCATCAAGGACAGGGGAAACACTGAAGCTTTCTTT.

This clone is a singleton in its sample. The chain links TRBV19 to TRBJ1-3; 7 bases match TRBD1. The ends lost 6 bases at V and 0 bases at J; junction bases unmatched: 11. Germline CDR1 reads LNHDA; CDR2 reads SQIVND (reference sequence). CDR3 size: 17 residues. CDR3 in DNA: TGTGCCAGTAGCTTCCTCGGACAGGCGAACTCTGGAAACACCATATATTTT. It yields the protein CASSFLGQANSGNTIYF.

The rearrangement links TRBV9 to TRBJ2-7, with TRBD2 as a possible D gene (5 bases). Germline values: CDR1 SGDLS, CDR2 YYNGEE. V gave up 3 bases and J gave up 3 bases, with 10 bases separating them. This CDR3 is 13 amino acids long. CDR3 in DNA: TGTGCCAGCAGCGGTGGACTCGACTACGAGCAGTACTTC. Translated, it gives CASSGGLDYEQYF.